What follows are 7 T cell receptor beta chains derived from one specimen sequenced in a study of OX40 agonist ivuxolimab in advanced cancers. The method was immunoSEQ multiplex PCR; TCRdb's version includes in-frame clones alone and lacks a portion of them. The sample lists approximately 84,000 clones, 89% occurring once. Here the sequenced sample was CD4+ or CD8+ T cells sorted from blood, taken in a trial of the OX40 agonist ivuxolimab. These receptors were obtained from an adult with an advanced solid tumor such as melanoma, head and neck, liver or kidney cancer.

The chain links TRBV7-6 to TRBJ1-5; D is possibly TRBD1 (6 bases). CDR3 length: 15 residues. V lost 5 bases to trimming and J lost 4 bases, with 15 bases between them. CDR1 SGHVS and CDR2 FNYEAQ come from the germline V gene. The CDR3 is CASSPWGRGNQPQHF. In nucleotides, the CDR3 is TGTGCCAGCAGCCCCTGGGGCAGGGGTAATCAGCCCCAGCATTTT.

This clone was observed a few times. The J gene is TRBJ1-3, the V gene TRBV6-1; D call uncertain. The CDR3 length is 15 residues. CDR1 is MNHNS, CDR2 SASEGT, per germline. Trimming took 2 bases from V and 0 from J, leaving 8 bases between them. CDR3 nucleotides: TGTGCCAGCAGTGAATTGCGAAGCTCTGGAAACACCATATATTTT. This codes for CASSELRSSGNTIYF.

J is TRBJ2-7 and V is TRBV10-3; tentatively, D is TRBD2 (5 bases). The CDR3 spans 16 residues. The germline CDR1 and CDR2 sequences are ENHRY and SYGVKD. The V end was cut by 2 bases, the J end by 4 bases, with 18 bases between. The CDR3 sequence: CAISETIADSPYEQYF. The DNA of the CDR3 is TGTGCCATCAGTGAGACGATTGCGGACTCACCTTACGAGCAGTACTTC.

This clone has just one count. The gene calls are TRBV2 and TRBJ1-5; tentative D call: TRBD1 (6 bases). The CDR3 totals 14 residues. Germline V CDR1 and CDR2: SNHLY, FYNNEI. The V end lost 6 bases, the J end lost 7 bases, and 16 bases lay between the germline ends. CDR3 sequence reads: CASRQTGFFQPQHF. CDR3 in DNA: TGTGCCAGCAGACAAACAGGGTTTTTCCAGCCCCAGCATTTT.

The chain recombines TRBV7-8 with TRBJ2-6; D uncertain. Germline loops: CDR1 SGHVS, CDR2 FQNEAQ. The germline V and J ends were trimmed by 3 bases and 0 bases, with 21 bases remaining between them. This CDR3 has 20 amino acids. The chain's CDR3 is CASSFRPRSAALSGANVLTF. The DNA of the CDR3 is TGTGCCAGCAGCTTCCGGCCGCGGTCGGCCGCACTCTCTGGGGCCAACGTCCTGACTTTC.

The chain recombines TRBV29-1 with TRBJ1-1; 7 nucleotides match TRBD1. V lost 5 bases to trimming and J lost 6 bases; unmatched junction nucleotides: 6. Germline V gene data show CDR1 as SQVTM and CDR2 as ANQGSEA. The CDR3 loop spans 12 amino acids. In nucleotides, the CDR3 is TGCAGCGTTTTCGAGACAGGGCCTGAAGCTTTCTTT. Protein sequence: CSVFETGPEAFF.

The rearrangement uses TRBV30 and TRBJ1-4; D gene unclear. The V gene's germline CDR1 is GTSNPN and CDR2 SVGIG (reference sequence). Trimming removed 0 bases at V and 7 bases at J, with 15 bases between. The CDR3 has 15 residues. CDR3 in DNA: TGTGCCTGGAGTGTACGGCCCCCGCGGGGTGAAAAACTGTTTTTT. This codes for CAWSVRPPRGEKLFF.